One and the same sample provided the 16 T cell receptor beta chains below, sequenced in a study of T-cell memory formation after mild COVID-19. TCRdb itself ran the 5' RACE reads through MiXCR, one entry per CDR3 protein. The repertoire holds 110,000 to 150,000 distinct CDR3 sequences, under 30% seen once, with approximately 25% in the top ten. The sequenced sample consisted of PBMCs or a T cell subset sorted from them (not recorded which). The receptors stem from an adult woman who had mild COVID-19 (a few samples of this study predate the infection). Cell type and time point are not known.

This clonotype has more than one count but fewer than ten. The CDR3, as DNA: TGTGCCACCAGCAGCCCCAGGGACTACGAGCAGTACTTC. Amino acids: CATSSPRDYEQYF. V is TRBV15 and J is TRBJ2-7; the D gene is possibly TRBD1 (5 bases). The CDR3 covers 13 residues. V lost 3 bases and J lost 3, with 9 bases in between. Germline V gene lookup returns CDR1 LNHNV and CDR2 YYDKDF (reference sequence).

The rearrangement uses TRBV5-1 and TRBJ2-3, with unresolved D. This CDR3 has 16 residues. CDR1 is SGHRS and CDR2 is YFSETQ in the germline V gene. V lost 2 bases, J lost 0 bases, and 13 bases lay in between. The CDR3 region has the DNA TGCGCCAGCAGCTTTCTGGCGGTGGCTAGCACAGATACGCAGTATTTT. Translated: CASSFLAVASTDTQYF.

The chain carries TRBV12-3 or TRBV12-4 and TRBJ2-5; 8 bases match TRBD2. The CDR3 runs 13 residues. J was trimmed by 4 bases and V by 3 bases; bases with no gene match: 1. CDR3 nucleotide sequence: TGTGCCAGCAGTTTCAGCGGGAGAGAGACCCAGTACTTC. This gives the protein CASSFSGRETQYF.

This clonotype was counted only a few times. The rearrangement uses TRBV6-5 and TRBJ2-1; D ambiguous. V gave up 0 bases and J gave up 9 bases, with 18 bases separating them. Germline V gene data show CDR1 as MNHEY and CDR2 as SVGAGI. This CDR3 contains 16 residues. CDR3 protein: CASSYSKRNGNVEQFF. CDR3 bases: TGTGCCAGCAGTTACTCGAAACGAAATGGGAATGTTGAGCAGTTCTTC.

This clonotype has just a few counts. The J gene is TRBJ2-3, the V gene TRBV7-9, with D perhaps being TRBD1 or TRBD2 (6 bases each). Germline loops: CDR1 SEHNR, CDR2 FQNEAQ (reference sequence). Deletions cut 2 bases from V and 9 bases from J, with 21 bases between. CDR3 length: 16 residues. CDR3 region: CASSLYPGGPPRTQYF. The DNA for the CDR3 is TGTGCCAGCAGCTTATACCCTGGGGGGCCCCCTCGCACGCAGTATTTT. The complete variable domain, with remaining parts taken from reference TRBV7-9 and TRBJ2-3, reads DTGVSQNPRHKITKRGQNVTFRCDPISEHNRLYWYRQTLGQGPEFLTYFQNEAQLEKSRLLSDRFSAERPKGSFSTLEIQRTEQGDSAMYLCASSLYPGGPPRTQYFGPGTRLTVL.

This chain links TRBV29-1 with TRBJ2-5; 8 nucleotides align to TRBD2. Germline V lookup: CDR1 SQVTM, CDR2 ANQGSEA. The CDR3 runs 17 residues. Trimming at V came to 1 base and at J to 5 bases, leaving 15 bases not matched to a gene. As DNA, the CDR3 is TGCAGCGTTGAAGGGGGCCCCTCGGGGGGGGGCTCGGAGACCCAGTACTTC. It codes for CSVEGGPSGGGSETQYF.

This clonotype appeared a few times. V is TRBV6-6 and J is TRBJ2-7; TRBD1 agrees at 7 bases. CDR1 and CDR2 from the germline V gene are MNHNY and SVGAGI (reference sequence). This CDR3 region has 15 residues. Trimming took 0 bases from V and 0 from J; bases not matched to a gene: 2. CDR3 bases: TGTGCCAGCAGTTACTCTGCAGGGGGCTCCTACGAGCAGTACTTC. Protein sequence: CASSYSAGGSYEQYF.

The chain has TRBV24-1 and TRBJ1-2, with unresolved D. The CDR3 is 16 amino acids. V lost 8 bases, J lost 0 bases, and 18 bases lay in between. CDR1 KGHDR and CDR2 SFDVKD come from the germline V gene. CDR3 sequence: CATIGRFSRANYGYTF. CDR3 coding DNA: TGTGCCACCATAGGCAGGTTCTCTCGAGCTAACTATGGCTACACCTTC.

The rearrangement uses TRBV3-1 and TRBJ2-7; TRBD2 matches at 7 bases. The V and J ends lost 1 base and 6 bases, in that order; junction bases with no gene match: 0. The germline V gene encodes CDR1 LGHDT and CDR2 YNNKEL (reference sequence). CDR3 length equals 12 residues. Here the CDR3 DNA reads TGTGCCAGCAGCCAAGGGGGGGGCGAGCAGTACTTC. This gives the protein CASSQGGGEQYF.

The CDR3 bases are TGTGCCAGCAGCTCTACAGGGCATGGGGCCAACGTCCTGACTTTC. Amino acid sequence: CASSSTGHGANVLTF. This chain connects TRBV5-5 to TRBJ2-6, with D possibly being TRBD1 (6 bases). Germline-derived CDR1 and CDR2 are SGHKS and YYEKEE (reference sequence). This CDR3 has 15 amino acids. Trimming took off 3 bases at V and 3 bases at J, with 10 bases between the two ends.

The rearrangement joins TRBV6-5 to TRBJ1-6; no clear D. V dropped 7 bases and J dropped 10 bases, with 20 bases sitting between them. This CDR3 comprises 15 residues. Per the germline V gene, CDR1 is MNHEY and CDR2 is SVGAGI. DNA for the CDR3: TGTGCCAGCACTCCCGGGCGGAGGGTTGGCTCACCCCTCCACTTT. As protein: CASTPGRRVGSPLHF.

The chain employs TRBV5-6 and TRBJ1-1; TRBD1 agrees at 8 bases. The ends lost 2 bases at V and 7 bases at J; junction bases unmatched: 7. Germline lookup yields CDR1 SGHDT and CDR2 YYEEEE. This CDR3 comprises 14 residues. CDR3 DNA: TGTGCCAGCAGCTTTGGGACAGGACTAAATGAAGCTTTCTTT. Translated: CASSFGTGLNEAFF.

The V gene is TRBV7-9, the J gene TRBJ2-7, with 8 bases fitting TRBD2. The CDR3 loop spans 12 amino acids. The V segment lost 3 bases and the J segment 7 bases; nucleotides outside the gene matches: 2. Per germline, CDR1 SEHNR and CDR2 FQNEAQ (reference sequence). DNA for the CDR3: TGTGCCAGCAGCTTCGGGAGGGGGGAGCAGTACTTC. Amino acid sequence: CASSFGRGEQYF.

This chain links TRBV7-8 with TRBJ2-6; D remains unclear. This CDR3 is built from 16 residues. Germline CDR1 is SGHVS and CDR2 is FQNEAQ. Trimming removed 5 bases from V and 0 bases from J, with 11 bases in between. CDR3 amino acids: CASSPSYNSGANVLTF. Here the CDR3 DNA reads TGTGCCAGCAGCCCGTCGTATAACTCTGGGGCCAACGTCCTGACTTTC.

This chain joins TRBV6-6 and TRBJ1-1, with D possibly TRBD1 on 6 matching bases. Germline loops: CDR1 MNHNY, CDR2 SVGAGI (reference sequence). The CDR3 sequence is 13 residues long. Trimming pared 5 bases from V and 4 bases from J, leaving 11 bases between. The CDR3 DNA follows: TGTGCCAGCAGTGGGGGCGGTTCCACTGAAGCTTTCTTT. Amino acid sequence: CASSGGGSTEAFF.

V gene TRBV5-1 combines with J gene TRBJ1-2; TRBD1 is a possible D gene (6 bases). This CDR3 is 17 amino acids long. Per germline, CDR1 SGHRS and CDR2 YFSETQ. Deletions cut 1 base from V and 3 bases from J, with 19 bases between. The CDR3 DNA follows: TGCGCCAGCAGCTTGTCTCTTCCGGGGGGCGCGGACTATGGCTACACCTTC. The encoded protein is CASSLSLPGGADYGYTF.